The sequence of this T cell receptor (beta chain) was determined in a study of T cell clonality in common variable immunodeficiency. General study points: Reportedly, TCR beta sequences from common variable immunodeficiency showed fewer deletions and N-nucleotide insertions.

Germline V gene data show CDR1 as ENHRY and CDR2 as SYGVKD. The trim removed 4 bases at V and 3 bases at J, leaving 5 bases unmatched. There are 14 residues in the CDR3. Measured with immunoSEQ multiplex PCR; TCRdb has only the in-frame clones, and not every one. The repertoire consists of approximately 35,000 clones, none detected only once. In its sample, this clone was seen many times. Its cognate antigen is unknown. The sequence runs out 3 residues before the end of the CDR3; the remainder is reconstructed from the germline J gene. This TCR came from a human donor with common variable immunodeficiency. The sequencing input was peripheral blood mononuclear cells. This chain uses TRBV10-3 with TRBJ2-7; TRBD2 agrees at 8 bases. CDR3 region: CAISVGGRLYEQYF. The covered CDR3 bases are TGTGCCATCAGTGTAGGCGGGAGGCTCTACGAG.